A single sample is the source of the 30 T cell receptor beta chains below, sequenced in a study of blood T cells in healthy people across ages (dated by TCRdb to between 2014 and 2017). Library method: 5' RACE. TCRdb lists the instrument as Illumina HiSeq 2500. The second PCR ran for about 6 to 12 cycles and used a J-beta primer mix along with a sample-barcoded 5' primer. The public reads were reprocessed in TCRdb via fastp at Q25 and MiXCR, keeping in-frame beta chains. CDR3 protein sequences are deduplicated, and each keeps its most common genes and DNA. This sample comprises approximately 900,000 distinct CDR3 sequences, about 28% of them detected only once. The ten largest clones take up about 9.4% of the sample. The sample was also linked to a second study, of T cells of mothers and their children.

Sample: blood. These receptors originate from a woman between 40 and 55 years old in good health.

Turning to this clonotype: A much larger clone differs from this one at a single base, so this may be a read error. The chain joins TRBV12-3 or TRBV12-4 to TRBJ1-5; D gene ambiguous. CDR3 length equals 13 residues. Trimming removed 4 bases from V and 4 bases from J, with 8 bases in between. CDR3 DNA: TGTGCCAGCAGTTCGGACGCAAATCAGCCCCAGCATTTT. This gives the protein CASSSDANQPQHF.

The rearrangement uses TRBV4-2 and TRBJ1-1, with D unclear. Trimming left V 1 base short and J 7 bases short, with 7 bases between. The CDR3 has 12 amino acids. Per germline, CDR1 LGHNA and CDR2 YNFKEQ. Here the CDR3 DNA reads TGTGCCAGCAGCCAAGTTGACGGTGAAGCTTTCTTT. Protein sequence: CASSQVDGEAFF.

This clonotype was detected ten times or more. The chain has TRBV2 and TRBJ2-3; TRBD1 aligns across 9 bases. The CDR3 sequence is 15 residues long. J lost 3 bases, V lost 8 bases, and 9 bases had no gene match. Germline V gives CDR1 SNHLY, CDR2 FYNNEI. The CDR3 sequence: CASEVGQGFTDTQYF. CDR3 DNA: TGTGCCAGCGAAGTAGGACAGGGGTTTACAGATACGCAGTATTTT.

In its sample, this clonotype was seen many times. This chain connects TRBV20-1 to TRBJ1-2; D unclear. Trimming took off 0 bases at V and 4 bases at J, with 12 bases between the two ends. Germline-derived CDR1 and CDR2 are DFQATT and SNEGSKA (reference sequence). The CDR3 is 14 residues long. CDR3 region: CSAREGIGLYGYTF. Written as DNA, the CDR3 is TGCAGTGCTAGAGAGGGGATAGGGCTCTATGGCTACACCTTC.

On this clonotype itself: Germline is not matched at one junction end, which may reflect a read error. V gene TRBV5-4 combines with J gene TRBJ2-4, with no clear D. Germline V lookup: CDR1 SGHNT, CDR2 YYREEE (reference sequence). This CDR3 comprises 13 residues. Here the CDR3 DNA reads TGTGCCAGCAGCATTATAGCCGAAAACATTCAGTACTTC. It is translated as CASSIIAENIQYF. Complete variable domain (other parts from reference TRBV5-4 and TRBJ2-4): ETGVTQSPTHLIKTRGQQVTLRCSSQSGHNTVSWYQQALGQGPQFIFQYYREEENGRGNFPPRFSGLQFPNYSSELNVNALELDDSALYLCASSIIAENIQYFGAGTRLSVL.

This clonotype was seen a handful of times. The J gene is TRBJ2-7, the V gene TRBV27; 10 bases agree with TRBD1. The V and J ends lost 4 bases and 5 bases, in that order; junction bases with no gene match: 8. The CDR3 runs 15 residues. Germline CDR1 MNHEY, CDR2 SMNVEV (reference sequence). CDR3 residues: CASSSPGTGVDEQYF. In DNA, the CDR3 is TGTGCCAGCAGTTCCCCCGGGACAGGGGTGGACGAGCAGTACTTC.

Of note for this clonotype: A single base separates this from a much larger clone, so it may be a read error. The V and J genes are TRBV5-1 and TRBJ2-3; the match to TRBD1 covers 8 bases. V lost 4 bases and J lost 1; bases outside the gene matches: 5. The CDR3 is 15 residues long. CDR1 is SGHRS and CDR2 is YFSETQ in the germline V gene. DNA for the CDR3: TGCGCCAGCAGCCCGGGACAGGAGGGCACAGATACGCAGTATTTT. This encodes CASSPGQEGTDTQYF.

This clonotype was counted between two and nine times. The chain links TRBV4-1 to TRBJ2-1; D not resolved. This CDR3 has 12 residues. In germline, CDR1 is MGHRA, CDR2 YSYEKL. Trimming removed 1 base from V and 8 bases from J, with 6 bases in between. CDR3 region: CASSQGEDEQFF. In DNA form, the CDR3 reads TGCGCCAGCAGCCAAGGAGAGGATGAGCAGTTCTTC.

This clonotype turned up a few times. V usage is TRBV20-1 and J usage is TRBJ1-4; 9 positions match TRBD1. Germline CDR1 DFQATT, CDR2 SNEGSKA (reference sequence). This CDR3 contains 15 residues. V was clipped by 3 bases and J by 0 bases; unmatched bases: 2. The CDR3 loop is CSASRTGATNEKLFF. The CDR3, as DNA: TGCAGTGCTAGTCGGACAGGGGCAACTAATGAAAAACTGTTTTTT.

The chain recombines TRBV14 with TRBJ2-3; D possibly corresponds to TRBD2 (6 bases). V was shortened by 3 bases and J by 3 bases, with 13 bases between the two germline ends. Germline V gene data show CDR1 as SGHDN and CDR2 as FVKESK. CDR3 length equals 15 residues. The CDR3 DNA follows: TGTGCCAGCAGCCACGGGACTTGGGTTACAGATACGCAGTATTTT. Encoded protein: CASSHGTWVTDTQYF.

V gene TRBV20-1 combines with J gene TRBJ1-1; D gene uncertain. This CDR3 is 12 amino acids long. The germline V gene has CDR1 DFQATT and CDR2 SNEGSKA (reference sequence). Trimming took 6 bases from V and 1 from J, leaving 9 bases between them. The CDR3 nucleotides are TGCAGTGCCCCACATCGGAACACTGAAGCTTTCTTT. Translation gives CSAPHRNTEAFF.

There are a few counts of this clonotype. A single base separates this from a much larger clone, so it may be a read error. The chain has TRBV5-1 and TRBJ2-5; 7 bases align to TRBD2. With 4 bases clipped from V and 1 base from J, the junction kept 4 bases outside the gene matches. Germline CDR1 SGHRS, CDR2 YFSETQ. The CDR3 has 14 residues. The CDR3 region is CASSRRGTQETQYF. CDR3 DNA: TGCGCCAGCAGCCGGCGGGGGACCCAAGAGACCCAGTACTTC.

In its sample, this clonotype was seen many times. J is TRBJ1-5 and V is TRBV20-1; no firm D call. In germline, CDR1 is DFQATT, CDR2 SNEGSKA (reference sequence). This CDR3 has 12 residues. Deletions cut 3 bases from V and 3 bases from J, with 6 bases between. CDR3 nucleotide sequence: TGCAGTGCTAGGCCCAACAATCAGCCCCAGCATTTT. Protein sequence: CSARPNNQPQHF.

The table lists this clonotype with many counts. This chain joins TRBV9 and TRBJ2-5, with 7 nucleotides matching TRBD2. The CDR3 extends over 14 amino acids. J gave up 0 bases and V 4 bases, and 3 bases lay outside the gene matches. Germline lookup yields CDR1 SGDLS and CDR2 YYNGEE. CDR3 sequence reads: CASSPGGDQETQYF. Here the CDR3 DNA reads TGTGCCAGCAGCCCTGGGGGGGACCAAGAGACCCAGTACTTC.

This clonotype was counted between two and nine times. The chain's CDR3 is CASSSGTAYLSPLHF. The CDR3 DNA reads TGTGCCAGCAGTTCTGGGACGGCATACCTGTCACCCCTCCACTTT. This sequence joins TRBV28 and TRBJ1-6, with D perhaps TRBD1 (5 bases). With 4 bases removed from V and 10 bases from J, the gap between germline ends came to 17 bases. CDR1 is MDHEN and CDR2 is SYDVKM in the germline V gene. CDR3 size: 15 residues.

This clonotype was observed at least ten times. CDR3 residues: CATSDGNSEETQYF. In nucleotides, the CDR3 is TGTGCCACCAGTGATGGGAATTCTGAAGAGACCCAGTACTTC. The chain uses TRBV24-1 and TRBJ2-5, with D unclear. CDR1 and CDR2 from the germline V gene are KGHDR and SFDVKD. Trimming removed 3 bases at V and 3 bases at J, with 10 bases between. The CDR3 consists of 14 residues.

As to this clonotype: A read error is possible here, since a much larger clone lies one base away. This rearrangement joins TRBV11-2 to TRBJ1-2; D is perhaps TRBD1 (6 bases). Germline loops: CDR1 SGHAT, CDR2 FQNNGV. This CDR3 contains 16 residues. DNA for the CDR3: TGTGCCAGCAGCCCGCCTTTACAGGGCCTTAACTATGACTACACCTTC. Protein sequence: CASSPPLQGLNYDYTF.

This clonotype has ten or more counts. The CDR3 spells CASSQVSPNPGGRSYNEQFF. CDR3 nucleotide sequence: TGTGCCAGCAGCCAAGTCTCACCAAACCCCGGGGGCAGATCCTACAATGAGCAGTTCTTC. This chain uses TRBV3-1 with TRBJ2-1, with D perhaps being TRBD1 or TRBD2 (6 bases each). Looked up from germline, CDR1 is LGHDT and CDR2 is YNNKEL (reference sequence). V lost 1 base, J lost 1 base, and 23 bases lay in between. CDR3 size: 20 residues.

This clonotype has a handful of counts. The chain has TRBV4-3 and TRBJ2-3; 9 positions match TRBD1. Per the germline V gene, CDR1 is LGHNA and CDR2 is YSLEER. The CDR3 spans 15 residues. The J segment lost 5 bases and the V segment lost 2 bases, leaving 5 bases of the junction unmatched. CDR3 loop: CASSQRDRAGDTQYF. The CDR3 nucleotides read TGCGCCAGCAGCCAACGGGACAGGGCGGGAGATACGCAGTATTTT.

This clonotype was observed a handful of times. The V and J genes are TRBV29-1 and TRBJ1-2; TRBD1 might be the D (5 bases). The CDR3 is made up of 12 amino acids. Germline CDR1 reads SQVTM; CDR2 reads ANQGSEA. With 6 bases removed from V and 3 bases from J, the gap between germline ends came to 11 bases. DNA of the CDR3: TGCAGCGTCCTACTCAGGGACTATGGCTACACCTTC. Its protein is CSVLLRDYGYTF.

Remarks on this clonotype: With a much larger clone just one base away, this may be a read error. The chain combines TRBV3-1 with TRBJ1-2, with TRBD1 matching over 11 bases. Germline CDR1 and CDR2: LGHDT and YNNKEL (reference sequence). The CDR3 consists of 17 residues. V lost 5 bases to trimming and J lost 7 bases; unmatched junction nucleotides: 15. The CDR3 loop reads CASSYAARTGGYRGYTF. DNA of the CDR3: TGTGCCAGCAGCTATGCCGCACGGACAGGGGGCTATCGTGGCTACACCTTC. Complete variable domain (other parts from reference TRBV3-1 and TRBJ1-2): DTAVSQTPKYLVTQMGNDKSIKCEQNLGHDTMYWYKQDSKKFLKIMFSYNNKELIINETVPNRFSPKSPDKAHLNLHINSLELGDSAVYFCASSYAARTGGYRGYTFGSGTRLTVV.

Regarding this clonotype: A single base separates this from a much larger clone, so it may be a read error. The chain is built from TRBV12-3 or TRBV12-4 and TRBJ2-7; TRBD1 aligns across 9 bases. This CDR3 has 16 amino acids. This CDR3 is CVSSFEIGQGSYEQYF. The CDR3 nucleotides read TGTGTCAGCAGTTTTGAGATTGGACAGGGGTCCTACGAGCAGTACTTC.

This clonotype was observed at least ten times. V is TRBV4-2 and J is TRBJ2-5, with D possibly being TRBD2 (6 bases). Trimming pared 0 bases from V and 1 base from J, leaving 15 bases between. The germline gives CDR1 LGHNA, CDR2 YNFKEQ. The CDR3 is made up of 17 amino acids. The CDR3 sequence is CASSQEKVGGFQETQYF. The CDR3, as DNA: TGTGCCAGCAGCCAAGAGAAGGTCGGAGGGTTCCAAGAGACCCAGTACTTC.

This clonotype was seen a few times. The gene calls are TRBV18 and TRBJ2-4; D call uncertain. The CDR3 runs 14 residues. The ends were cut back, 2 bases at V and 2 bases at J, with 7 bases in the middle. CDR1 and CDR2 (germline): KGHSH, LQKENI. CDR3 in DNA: TGTGCCAGCTCACCAGCCCAGCCCAAAAACATTCAGTACTTC. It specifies CASSPAQPKNIQYF.

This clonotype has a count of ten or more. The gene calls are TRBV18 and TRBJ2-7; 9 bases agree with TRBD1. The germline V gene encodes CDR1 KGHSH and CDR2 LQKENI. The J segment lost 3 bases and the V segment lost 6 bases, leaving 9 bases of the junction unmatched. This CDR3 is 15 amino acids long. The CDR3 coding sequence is TGTGCCAGCTCCCGGGGACAGGGAAGCGACTACGAGCAGTACTTC. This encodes CASSRGQGSDYEQYF.

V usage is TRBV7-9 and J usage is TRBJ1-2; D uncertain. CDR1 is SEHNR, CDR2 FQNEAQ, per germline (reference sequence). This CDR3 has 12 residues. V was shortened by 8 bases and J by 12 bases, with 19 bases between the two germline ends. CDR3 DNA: TGTGCCAGCGCACAACTGATGCTTGAGGACACCTTC. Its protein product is CASAQLMLEDTF.

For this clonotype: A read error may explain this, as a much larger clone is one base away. The CDR3 here is CASSQALLGDTQYF. In DNA form, the CDR3 reads TGTGCCAGCAGCCAAGCTTTGCTAGGTGATACGCAGTATTTT. The chain recombines TRBV3-1 with TRBJ2-3, with unresolved D. Per the germline V gene, CDR1 is LGHDT and CDR2 is YNNKEL (reference sequence). V was clipped by 1 base and J by 6 bases, with 11 bases between them. The CDR3 length is 14 residues.

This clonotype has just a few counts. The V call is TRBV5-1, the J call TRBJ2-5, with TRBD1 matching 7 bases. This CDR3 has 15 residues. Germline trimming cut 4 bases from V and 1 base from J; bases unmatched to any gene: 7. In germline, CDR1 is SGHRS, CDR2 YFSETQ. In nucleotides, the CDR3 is TGCGCCAGCAGCCTAGGGACAGTATCCCAAGAGACCCAGTACTTC. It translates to CASSLGTVSQETQYF.

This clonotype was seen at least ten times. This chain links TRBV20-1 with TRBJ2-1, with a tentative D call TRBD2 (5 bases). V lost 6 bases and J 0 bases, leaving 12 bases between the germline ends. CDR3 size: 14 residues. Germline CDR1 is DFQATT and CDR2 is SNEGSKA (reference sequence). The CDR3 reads CSAQDFSSYNEQFF. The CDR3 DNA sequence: TGCAGTGCCCAGGACTTTAGCTCCTACAATGAGCAGTTCTTC.

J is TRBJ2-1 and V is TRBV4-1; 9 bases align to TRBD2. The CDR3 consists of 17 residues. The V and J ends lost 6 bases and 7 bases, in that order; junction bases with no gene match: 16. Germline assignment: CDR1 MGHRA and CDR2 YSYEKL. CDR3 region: CASRPSTRGGARNEQFF. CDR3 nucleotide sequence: TGCGCCAGCAGACCTTCAACTCGCGGGGGGGCACGGAATGAGCAGTTCTTC.